This T cell receptor (beta chain) emerged from a study of shared clonotypes between healthy human individuals. Findings and caveats of the study: Four donors shared approximately 5% of their naive CD4 clonotypes. Rarefaction indicated that sorted-subset sequencing remained incomplete although depth was large. Estimated richness was generally greater in naive than memory subsets.

The study ran the assay at deep level. Sequencing was performed with immunoSEQ multiplex PCR; in TCRdb, only in-frame clones are kept and a portion is missing. The data contain roughly 2.5 million clones, approximately 90% of them singletons. Worth noting for this clone: The antigen is undetermined.

The CDR3 has 12 residues. Looked up from germline, CDR1 is ENHRY and CDR2 is SYGVKD. The germline V and J ends were trimmed by 6 bases and 7 bases, with 7 bases remaining between them. The sequence was collected from a man between 18 and 29 years old in good health. The V call is TRBV10-3, the J call TRBJ1-6; D may be TRBD1 (5 bases). Sequencing was performed on naive CD4+ T cells sorted from blood. Documented subset: CD45RA+ positively selected. The CDR3: CAIRDKNSPLHF. The CDR3 DNA is TGTGCCATCAGGGACAAGAATTCACCCCTCCACTTT.